A single sample gave rise to the 22 T cell receptor beta chains below, sequenced in a study of control samples from healthy donors and cancer patients. Sequenced by immunoSEQ multiplex PCR; TCRdb stores in-frame clones only, minus some. The profile shows roughly 450,000 clones, 90% of them singletons. The sequencing sample was made of PBMCs. All receptors come from a man aged 40-50 years with head and neck cancer.

V and J are TRBV10-2 and TRBJ2-3, with 15 bases identical to TRBD2. V was pared by 8 bases and J by 6 bases, with 9 bases of the junction left unmatched. The CDR3 consists of 16 residues. The V gene's germline CDR1 is WSHSY and CDR2 SAAADI. The CDR3 sequence: CASVGLAGGKQDTQYF. The CDR3 DNA follows: TGCGCCAGCGTAGGACTAGCGGGGGGGAAGCAGGATACGCAGTATTTT.

The genes are TRBV2 and TRBJ1-1; a possible D gene is TRBD1 (5 bases). The CDR3 contains 16 residues. The germline V gene encodes CDR1 SNHLY and CDR2 FYNNEI. V gave up 10 bases and J gave up 4 bases, with 25 bases separating them. The CDR3 sequence: CATKKATGPSGTEAFF. In nucleotides, the CDR3 is TGTGCCACCAAAAAAGCAACGGGACCCTCGGGCACTGAAGCTTTCTTT.

The table lists this clone with a count of one. In DNA, the CDR3 is TGTGCCAGCAGCTTGCGTGGGAGTGGCACAGATACGCAGTATTTT. This translates into CASSLRGSGTDTQYF. The chain has TRBV5-4 and TRBJ2-3, with D perhaps matching TRBD2 (5 bases). V was shortened by 1 base and J by 1 base, with 10 bases between the two germline ends. The CDR3 runs to 15 residues. CDR1 and CDR2 (germline): SGHNT, YYREEE (reference sequence).

V and J are TRBV5-1 and TRBJ2-3, with D possibly TRBD1 on 6 matching bases. The V end lost 3 bases, the J end lost 6 bases, and 17 bases lay between the germline ends. The CDR3 runs to 15 residues. CDR1 is SGHRS and CDR2 is YFSETQ in the germline V gene. The CDR3 protein is CASSWGLPAQDTQYF. CDR3 in DNA: TGCGCCAGCAGCTGGGGGCTCCCCGCACAGGATACGCAGTATTTT. Looking up the rest from reference TRBV5-1 and TRBJ2-3 gives the full variable domain: KAGVTQTPRYLIKTRGQQVTLSCSPISGHRSVSWYQQTPGQGLQFLFEYFSETQRNKGNFPGRFSGRQFSNSRSEMNVSTLELGDSALYLCASSWGLPAQDTQYFGPGTRLTVL.

The chain carries TRBV6-2 or TRBV6-3 and TRBJ2-1; 9 bases are a match to TRBD2. V was pared by 0 bases and J by 9 bases, with 6 bases of the junction left unmatched. Germline CDR1 MNHEY, CDR2 SVGEGT. The CDR3 is 15 residues long. CDR3 coding DNA: TGTGCCAGCAGTTACTCCTGGCGGGAGGGCGGTGAGCAGTTCTTC. This gives the protein CASSYSWREGGEQFF.

This chain connects TRBV3-1 (or the pseudogene TRBV3-2) to TRBJ2-3; 10 nucleotides agree with TRBD2. Germline V gene lookup returns CDR1 LGHDT and CDR2 YNNKEL (reference sequence). This CDR3 is built from 17 residues. Trimming removed 0 bases from V and 7 bases from J; junction bases left unmatched: 10. The CDR3 region is CASSQDTSGGGRNTQYF. The CDR3 DNA reads as TGTGCCAGCAGCCAAGATACCAGCGGGGGGGGAAGAAATACGCAGTATTTT.

The chain links TRBV11-2 to TRBJ2-7, with D tentatively TRBD1 or TRBD2 (6 bases each). This CDR3 region has 15 residues. Germline V lookup: CDR1 SGHAT, CDR2 FQNNGV. The germline V and J ends were trimmed by 1 base and 3 bases, with 13 bases remaining between them. CDR3 DNA: TGTGCCAGCAGCTTAGGCTCGGGGGCCGACTACGAGCAGTACTTC. Translation: CASSLGSGADYEQYF.

V is TRBV6-1 and J is TRBJ1-6; 9 bases agree with TRBD1. Germline-derived CDR1 and CDR2 are MNHNS and SASEGT. The CDR3 runs to 14 residues. V dropped 3 bases and J dropped 10; count of bases not matched to a gene: 4. DNA of the CDR3: TGTGCCAGCAGTGAGGACAGGGGCGGGTCACCCCTCCACTTT. This gives the protein CASSEDRGGSPLHF.

This clone was detected only a few times. The chain is built from TRBV19 and TRBJ1-5, with D unresolved. CDR1 is LNHDA and CDR2 is SQIVND in the germline V gene (reference sequence). The CDR3 spans 14 residues. Trimming left V 7 bases short and J 0 bases short, with 10 bases between. CDR3 nucleotides: TGTGCCAGTAAATCAGTGTATAGCAATCAGCCCCAGCATTTT. This translates into CASKSVYSNQPQHF.

The chain carries TRBV10-2 and TRBJ1-2; D is possibly TRBD1 (5 bases). Germline CDR1 reads WSHSY; CDR2 reads SAAADI. V lost 6 bases to trimming and J lost 2 bases, with 10 bases between them. This CDR3 comprises 13 residues. As DNA, the CDR3 is TGCGCCAGCAGCAGACAGAGGAACTATGGCTACACCTTC. Translated: CASSRQRNYGYTF.

The chain carries TRBV4-3 and TRBJ2-7; the match to TRBD1 covers 8 bases. The CDR3 is 15 amino acids. Germline V gene lookup returns CDR1 LGHNA and CDR2 YSLEER. Germline trimming cut 2 bases from V and 4 bases from J; bases unmatched to any gene: 7. CDR3 sequence: CASSQFLDRAYEQYF. DNA of the CDR3: TGCGCCAGCAGCCAATTCCTGGACAGGGCATACGAGCAGTACTTC.

This rearrangement joins TRBV3-1 (or the pseudogene TRBV3-2) to TRBJ1-5; 8 positions match TRBD1. Germline lookup yields CDR1 LGHDT and CDR2 YNNKEL (reference sequence). The CDR3 runs 15 residues. J was trimmed by 5 bases and V by 3 bases; bases with no gene match: 6. The CDR3 loop is CASSQTGVHDQPQHF. The CDR3 DNA sequence: TGTGCCAGCAGCCAGACAGGGGTTCACGATCAGCCCCAGCATTTT.

This chain connects TRBV11-2 to TRBJ2-2, with TRBD2 matching over 11 bases. This CDR3 region has 15 residues. V was pared by 5 bases and J by 6 bases, with 5 bases of the junction left unmatched. Germline CDR1 reads SGHAT; CDR2 reads FQNNGV. Here the CDR3 reads CASSLSGGVSGELFF. The CDR3 DNA reads as TGTGCCAGCAGCCTTAGCGGGGGGGTGTCCGGGGAGCTGTTTTTT.

This chain connects TRBV7-3 to TRBJ2-2, with a possible D match to TRBD1 (6 bases). The V gene's germline CDR1 is SGHTA and CDR2 FQGTGA. The CDR3 length is 14 residues. V gave up 5 bases and J gave up 1 base, with 8 bases separating them. CDR3 bases: TGTGCCAGCAGCCAACAGGGGAACACCGGGGAGCTGTTTTTT. It encodes CASSQQGNTGELFF.

This rearrangement joins TRBV2 to TRBJ1-5, with 9 bases fitting TRBD1. The CDR3 runs to 15 residues. Germline values: CDR1 SNHLY, CDR2 FYNNEI. V gave up 5 bases and J gave up 4 bases; unmatched junction bases: 6. The CDR3 region has the DNA TGTGCCAGCAGTACGAGGGACAGGGATAATCAGCCCCAGCATTTT. As protein: CASSTRDRDNQPQHF.

This clone was detected once. This chain connects TRBV3-1 (or the pseudogene TRBV3-2) to TRBJ1-2; D perhaps matches TRBD1 (5 bases). The V gene's germline CDR1 is LGHDT and CDR2 YNNKEL (reference sequence). Trimming cost V 0 bases and J 2 bases, with 16 bases left between them. The CDR3 has 17 residues. The CDR3 is CASSQDTGGRKNYGYTF. The CDR3 DNA follows: TGTGCCAGCAGCCAAGATACAGGAGGCCGTAAAAACTATGGCTACACCTTC.

V and J are TRBV5-4 and TRBJ1-1; D is unclear. CDR3 length equals 15 residues. Trimming stripped 1 base from V and 0 bases from J, with 10 bases between. Germline-derived CDR1 and CDR2 are SGHNT and YYREEE (reference sequence). CDR3 sequence: CASSLSTRLNTEAFF. The CDR3 coding sequence is TGTGCCAGCAGCTTGTCGACGCGATTGAACACTGAAGCTTTCTTT.

The rearrangement joins TRBV30 to TRBJ2-7; 8 bases match TRBD2. The J segment lost 6 bases and the V segment lost 0 bases, leaving 4 bases of the junction unmatched. Per germline, CDR1 GTSNPN and CDR2 SVGIG (reference sequence). The CDR3 is 13 amino acids. CDR3 sequence reads: CAWSVLGRGEQYF. The CDR3 region has the DNA TGTGCCTGGAGTGTACTCGGGAGGGGCGAGCAGTACTTC.

V gene TRBV14 combines with J gene TRBJ1-6, with D uncertain. Germline CDR1 reads SGHDN; CDR2 reads FVKESK. V was pared by 3 bases and J by 7 bases, with 13 bases between. The CDR3 is 15 amino acids. CDR3 sequence: CASSHEGSRNSPLHF. The CDR3 DNA is TGTGCCAGCAGCCACGAGGGTTCGAGGAATTCACCCCTCCACTTT.

This clone has only a few counts. The rearrangement joins TRBV10-2 to TRBJ2-2; no firm D call. The CDR3 is 12 amino acids. Germline V gives CDR1 WSHSY, CDR2 SAAADI. Trimming removed 8 bases at V and 3 bases at J, with 7 bases between. The DNA of the CDR3 is TGCGCCAGCCATGGTTACACCGGGGAGCTGTTTTTT. Its translation is CASHGYTGELFF.

The chain uses TRBV28 and TRBJ2-7, with D possibly being TRBD2 (6 bases). Trimming removed 4 bases at V and 7 bases at J, with 14 bases between. The CDR3 is 13 amino acids. Germline assignment: CDR1 MDHEN and CDR2 SYDVKM. CDR3 in amino acids: CASSSRGGIEQYF. As DNA, the CDR3 is TGTGCCAGCAGTTCCCGAGGAGGGATTGAGCAGTACTTC.

The chain couples TRBV27 to TRBJ1-5, with D possibly TRBD1 on 5 matching bases. V dropped 0 bases and J dropped 4 bases, with 13 bases sitting between them. CDR3 length: 16 residues. Per germline, CDR1 MNHEY and CDR2 SMNVEV (reference sequence). The DNA for the CDR3 is TGTGCCAGCAGTTTATCGCGGCGCGGGGCGAATCAGCCCCAGCATTTT. It translates to CASSLSRRGANQPQHF.